These 26 T cell receptor beta chains came from one sample sequenced in a study of control samples from healthy donors and cancer patients. The protocol was immunoSEQ multiplex PCR, while the TCRdb copy is restricted to in-frame clones and leaves out a portion. Here the sample spans tens of thousands of clones, roughly 91% being singletons. Sequencing was performed on blood. The receptors were sampled from a man over 45 in good health.

This clone was counted between two and nine times. This sequence joins TRBV27 and TRBJ1-1; possible D gene TRBD1, 6 bases. V was cut by 5 bases and J by 5 bases, with 24 bases left in between. Per the germline V gene, CDR1 is MNHEY and CDR2 is SMNVEV (reference sequence). The CDR3 loop spans 17 amino acids. Here the CDR3 DNA reads TGTGCCAGCAGTCTACAATATGAACAGGGAAGAAGGACTGAAGCTTTCTTT. Translation gives CASSLQYEQGRRTEAFF.

The chain recombines TRBV12-5 with TRBJ1-5; the D gene is possibly TRBD1 (5 bases). The CDR3 contains 17 residues. Per the germline V gene, CDR1 is LGHNT and CDR2 is FRNRAP. Trimming cost V 2 bases and J 0 bases, with 14 bases left between them. The DNA for the CDR3 is TGTGCTAGTGGTTTGCTTCCGGGACGGTATAGCAATCAGCCCCAGCATTTT. It encodes CASGLLPGRYSNQPQHF.

This rearrangement joins TRBV27 to TRBJ2-3, with D perhaps given as TRBD1 or TRBD2 (6 bases each). The germline gives CDR1 MNHEY, CDR2 SMNVEV (reference sequence). The CDR3 runs to 14 residues. Trimming removed 2 bases at V and 4 bases at J, with 10 bases between. CDR3 region: CASSLRGRADTQYF. The CDR3 DNA reads TGTGCCAGCAGTTTACGGGGGCGGGCAGATACGCAGTATTTT.

The chain recombines TRBV2 with TRBJ2-7; 7 positions agree with TRBD1. The CDR3 spans 16 residues. V dropped 6 bases and J dropped 1; count of bases not matched to a gene: 12. Looked up from germline, CDR1 is SNHLY and CDR2 is FYNNEI. For the CDR3, the DNA is TGTGCCAGCAGGCCACGACAGGGTTTGGTGTCCTACGAGCAGTACTTC. It encodes CASRPRQGLVSYEQYF.

This clone was detected only once. This chain joins TRBV4-1 and TRBJ2-3, with D hard to call. This CDR3 spans 17 amino acids. V dropped 0 bases and J dropped 0 bases, with 13 bases sitting between them. The germline gives CDR1 MGHRA, CDR2 YSYEKL. The CDR3 coding sequence is TGCGCCAGCAGCCAAGATTTAAGAGCGCCTAGCACAGATACGCAGTATTTT. It translates to CASSQDLRAPSTDTQYF.

This chain joins TRBV7-3 and TRBJ1-1; D is unresolved. CDR1 and CDR2 (germline): SGHTA, FQGTGA. There are 14 residues in the CDR3. V lost 1 base and J 6 bases, leaving 12 bases between the germline ends. The CDR3 DNA is TGTGCCAGCAGCTTAAGCTTAGGAAGGTCTGAAGCTTTCTTT. Amino acids: CASSLSLGRSEAFF.

The chain employs TRBV3-1 (or the pseudogene TRBV3-2) and TRBJ1-4; 7 bases line up with TRBD1. Germline CDR1 LGHDT, CDR2 YNNKEL (reference sequence). Trimming took 3 bases from V and 8 from J; bases not matched to a gene: 6. This CDR3 has 14 amino acids. Written as DNA, the CDR3 is TGTGCCAGCAGCCACCGTGGGGGACAGGAAAAACTGTTTTTT. It specifies CASSHRGGQEKLFF.

V is TRBV6-5 and J is TRBJ1-6; D is unclear. The CDR3 loop spans 12 amino acids. V was pared by 7 bases and J by 4 bases, with 5 bases between. The germline gives CDR1 MNHEY, CDR2 SVGAGI. CDR3: CASKGYNSPLHF. CDR3 sequence (DNA): TGTGCCAGCAAGGGTTATAATTCACCCCTCCACTTT.

The chain recombines TRBV29-1 with TRBJ2-1; unclear D gene. V dropped 5 bases and J dropped 6 bases, with 14 bases sitting between them. The germline V gene encodes CDR1 SQVTM and CDR2 ANQGSEA. The CDR3 covers 13 residues. The CDR3 sequence: CSVPASPPNEQFF. The CDR3 DNA is TGCAGCGTTCCGGCCTCTCCCCCCAATGAGCAGTTCTTC.

The rearrangement uses TRBV6-5 and TRBJ1-5; no clear D. This CDR3 spans 13 amino acids. Germline CDR1 and CDR2: MNHEY and SVGAGI. The V and J ends lost 8 bases and 4 bases respectively, with 12 bases between them. CDR3 protein: CASESTENQPQHF. CDR3 bases: TGTGCCAGCGAATCGACGGAAAATCAGCCCCAGCATTTT.

The CDR3 bases are TGTGCCAGCAGTCCAGGCGGTGAGCAGTTCTTC. Protein sequence: CASSPGGEQFF. This chain connects TRBV11-2 to TRBJ2-1; the D is unclear. Trimming took off 6 bases at V and 9 bases at J, with 9 bases between the two ends. Germline values: CDR1 SGHAT, CDR2 FQNNGV. There are 11 residues in the CDR3. The variable domain in full, with the rest retrieved from reference TRBV11-2 and TRBJ2-1, is EAGVAQSPRYKIIEKRQSVAFWCNPISGHATLYWYQQILGQGPKLLIQFQNNGVVDDSQLPKDRFSAERLKGVDSTLKIQPAKLEDSAVYLCASSPGGEQFFGPGTRLTVL.

The rearrangement uses TRBV7-2 and TRBJ1-5; a possible D gene is TRBD1 (5 bases). Trimming removed 3 bases at V and 7 bases at J, with 13 bases between. In germline, CDR1 is SGHTA, CDR2 FQGNSA. The CDR3 contains 14 residues. This chain's CDR3 is CASSFDRLRQPQHF. In nucleotides, the CDR3 is TGTGCCAGCAGCTTTGACAGACTGCGCCAGCCCCAGCATTTT. Full variable domain (missing parts from reference TRBV7-2 and TRBJ1-5): GAGVSQSPSNKVTEKGKDVELRCDPISGHTALYWYRQSLGQGLEFLIYFQGNSAPDKSGLPSDRFSAERTGGSVSTLTIQRTQQEDSAVYLCASSFDRLRQPQHFGDGTRLSIL.

V is TRBV18 and J is TRBJ2-3; 8 bases align to TRBD1. After removal of 3 bases from V and 2 bases from J, the junction contained 4 bases not matched to a gene. The CDR3 covers 15 residues. Germline lookup yields CDR1 KGHSH and CDR2 LQKENI. Written as DNA, the CDR3 is TGTGCCAGCTCACCGGACAGGGTTACCACAGATACGCAGTATTTT. Its translation is CASSPDRVTTDTQYF.

The V call is TRBV27, the J call TRBJ1-6; D unresolved. V lost 1 base and J 7 bases, leaving 11 bases between the germline ends. Germline assignment: CDR1 MNHEY and CDR2 SMNVEV (reference sequence). The CDR3 length is 15 residues. The CDR3, as DNA: TGTGCCAGCAGTTTATTGGGTCAGACAAATTCACCCCTCCACTTT. As protein: CASSLLGQTNSPLHF.

This CDR3 reads CASRPISGQSYEQYF. The CDR3 DNA sequence: TGTGCCAGCAGGCCAATTTCGGGACAGTCCTACGAGCAGTACTTC. The chain has TRBV5-6 and TRBJ2-7; 7 nucleotides line up with TRBD1. This CDR3 has 15 residues. Germline CDR1 SGHDT, CDR2 YYEEEE. J gave up 1 base and V 5 bases, and 9 bases lay outside the gene matches.

The chain couples TRBV27 to TRBJ1-2; 7 bases line up with TRBD1. Germline V CDR1 and CDR2: MNHEY, SMNVEV (reference sequence). The CDR3 runs 14 residues. V lost 2 bases and J lost 8; bases outside the gene matches: 8. The CDR3 coding sequence is TGTGCCAGCAGTTTAGTTGGGACAGTTGAAGGCTACACCTTC. It specifies CASSLVGTVEGYTF.

The chain has TRBV7-9 and TRBJ2-1; 8 nucleotides agree with TRBD1. V shed 2 bases and J 6 bases; nucleotides not matched to a gene: 6. This CDR3 comprises 15 residues. Germline values: CDR1 SEHNR, CDR2 FQNEAQ (reference sequence). CDR3 loop: CASSLRQGSANEQFF. The CDR3 DNA sequence: TGTGCCAGCAGCTTACGACAGGGGAGTGCCAATGAGCAGTTCTTC.

The sample holds one count of this clone. The gene calls are TRBV18 and TRBJ1-3; the D gene is possibly TRBD1 (5 bases). CDR1 KGHSH and CDR2 LQKENI come from the germline V gene. V gave up 2 bases and J gave up 2 bases, with 13 bases separating them. This CDR3 contains 16 residues. The CDR3 loop reads CASSPRGPLAGNTIYF. CDR3 nucleotide sequence: TGTGCCAGCTCACCAAGGGGCCCGCTGGCTGGAAACACCATATATTTT.

This clone was seen just once. The gene calls are TRBV19 and TRBJ1-6, with unresolved D. Germline assignment: CDR1 LNHDA and CDR2 SQIVND (reference sequence). The CDR3 sequence is 13 residues long. V was shortened by 6 bases and J by 5 bases, with 8 bases between the two germline ends. The CDR3 DNA follows: TGTGCCAGTAGCTATACTGATAATTCACCCCTCCACTTT. Protein sequence: CASSYTDNSPLHF.

The table lists this clone with a count of one. This rearrangement joins TRBV5-1 to TRBJ2-7; D not resolved. Germline V gene data show CDR1 as SGHRS and CDR2 as YFSETQ. The CDR3 contains 14 residues. Trimming removed 5 bases from V and 6 bases from J, with 18 bases in between. The CDR3 sequence is CASSEVPYSTEQYF. CDR3 nucleotides: TGCGCCAGCAGTGAGGTACCTTATTCCACCGAGCAGTACTTC.

This clone was found once. CDR3 bases: TGTGCCAGAAGCTTTAGAGGGACGAACACTGAAGCTTTCTTT. Translation: CARSFRGTNTEAFF. The chain has TRBV5-3 and TRBJ1-1; D is possibly TRBD1 (5 bases). TRBV5-3 is sorted into the ORF group, with uncertain function. V was pared by 2 bases and J by 1 base, with 9 bases between. The CDR3 consists of 14 residues.

The V and J genes are TRBV7-8 and TRBJ1-5; the match to TRBD1 covers 7 bases. Germline V gene data show CDR1 as SGHVS and CDR2 as FQNEAQ. V dropped 4 bases and J dropped 0; count of bases not matched to a gene: 3. The CDR3 covers 15 residues. In nucleotides, the CDR3 is TGTGCCAGCAGCTCCGGGACAGATAGCAATCAGCCCCAGCATTTT. Translating gives CASSSGTDSNQPQHF.

The gene calls are TRBV2 and TRBJ1-2, with 7 bases that match TRBD1. Germline V gene sequence: CDR1 SNHLY, CDR2 FYNNEI. The CDR3 runs 13 residues. After removal of 6 bases from V and 4 bases from J, the junction contained 5 bases not matched to a gene. The CDR3 region has the DNA TGTGCCAGCAGAACAGGGGTAATCTATGGCTACACCTTC. Its protein is CASRTGVIYGYTF.

The chain recombines TRBV6-6 with TRBJ2-5, with 11 bases aligning to TRBD2. Germline CDR1 MNHNY, CDR2 SVGAGI (reference sequence). The trim removed 5 bases at V and 3 bases at J, leaving 5 bases unmatched. CDR3 length: 15 residues. Written as DNA, the CDR3 is TGTGCCAGCAGTGACCCTAGCGGGGGGAAAGAGACCCAGTACTTC. Residues: CASSDPSGGKETQYF.

V gene TRBV13 combines with J gene TRBJ2-2; the D call may be TRBD1 or TRBD2 (5 bases each). V lost 1 base, J lost 6 bases, and 9 bases lay in between. Germline assignment: CDR1 PRHDT and CDR2 FYEKMQ (reference sequence). The CDR3 has 14 residues. CDR3 amino acids: CASSLAGRAGELFF. CDR3 sequence (DNA): TGTGCCAGCAGCTTAGCAGGGAGAGCCGGGGAGCTGTTTTTT.

The V gene is TRBV7-9, the J gene TRBJ2-7; 10 bases map to TRBD2. V was pared by 0 bases and J by 6 bases, with 8 bases of the junction left unmatched. This CDR3 region has 16 residues. Germline V gene lookup returns CDR1 SEHNR and CDR2 FQNEAQ (reference sequence). The CDR3 protein is CASSLAGTSALSEQYF. In DNA form, the CDR3 reads TGTGCCAGCAGCTTAGCCGGGACTAGCGCTCTAAGCGAGCAGTACTTC.